This TCR beta chain stems from a study of blood T cell repertoires in COVID-19. Study in general: The analysed material was cDNA or gDNA that came from T cells, B-cell-depleted T cells, or PBMCs.

This clone appeared once. Original methodology: Reference gene primer amplification yielded estimated nucleated cell counts. Clones were sequenced by immunoSEQ multiplex PCR, and TCRdb holds only the in-frame ones, with some missing. That table gives V, J and clone size, and the DNA gave D and trimming. The repertoire holds around 230,000 clones, with approximately 80% as singletons. The CDR3 consists of 15 residues. From germline, CDR1 is SGDLS and CDR2 YYNGEE. V gave up 0 bases and J gave up 0 bases, with 8 bases separating them. V usage is TRBV9 and J usage is TRBJ2-3; D call uncertain. This receptor was taken from an elderly woman with acute or convalescent COVID-19. The sequenced sample consisted of peripheral blood. The CDR3 bases are TGTGCCAGCAGCGTAGAAGGCGGAAGCACAGATACGCAGTATTTT. Its protein is CASSVEGGSTDTQYF.